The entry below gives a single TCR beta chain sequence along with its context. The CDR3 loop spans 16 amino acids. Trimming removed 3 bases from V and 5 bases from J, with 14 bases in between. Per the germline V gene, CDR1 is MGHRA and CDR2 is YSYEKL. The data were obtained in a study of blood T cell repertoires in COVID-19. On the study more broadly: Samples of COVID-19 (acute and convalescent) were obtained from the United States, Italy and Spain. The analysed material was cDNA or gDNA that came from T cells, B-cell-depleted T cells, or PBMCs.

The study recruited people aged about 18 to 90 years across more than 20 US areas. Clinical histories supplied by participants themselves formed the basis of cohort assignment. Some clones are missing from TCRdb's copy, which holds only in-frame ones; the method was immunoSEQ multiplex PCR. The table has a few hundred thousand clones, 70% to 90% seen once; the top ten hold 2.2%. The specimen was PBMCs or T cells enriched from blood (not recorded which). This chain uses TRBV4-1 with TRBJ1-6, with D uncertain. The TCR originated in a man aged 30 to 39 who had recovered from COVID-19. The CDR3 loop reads CASSQAGTSNNSPLHF. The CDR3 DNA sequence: TGCGCCAGCAGCCAGGCCGGAACTAGCAATAATTCACCCCTCCACTTT.